This T cell receptor beta chain comes out of a study of human T cells and chemical hapten exposure. At the level of the study: Diphenylcyclopropenone was administered weekly to the scalp of patients throughout the roughly 23-week study.

Time point noted: patch test 1, 2 weeks after DPC sensitization. Described treatment: therapeutic diphenylcyclopropenone sensitization with weekly scalp DPC. Alopecia patients deemed DPC-suitable, aged 18 to 70, excluding pregnancy. A single record per CDR3 protein comes from TCRdb applying MiXCR to the RACE reads. The repertoire consists of around 380,000 distinct CDR3 sequences, with approximately 5% occurring once and the leading ten covering 2% to 2.5%. This clonotype was recorded a few times. Its target is not known. Notes on the study in general: There was alopecia in the donors, so their immune response may differ from that of healthy people. Controls formed significantly fewer large CDR3 similarity clusters than expanded TCRs did.

CDR3 size: 17 residues. The V gene end was trimmed by 11 bases and the J gene end by 5 bases; junction bases not matched to a gene: 22. Germline CDR1 MNHNS, CDR2 SASEGT. The source material was whole blood, sampled in connection with sensitization to the hapten diphenylcyclopropenone (DPC). The genes are TRBV6-1 and TRBJ2-5; 8 bases agree with TRBD2. The origin of this receptor is a woman between 45 and 65 years old with alopecia areata. Some clones in this sample may be carry-over from other donors' samples. CDR3 in DNA: TGTGCCTGTCGGGGGGGGCCCCGGGAGGGCCCCGGGGAGACCCAGTACTTC. This sequence encodes CACRGGPREGPGETQYF.